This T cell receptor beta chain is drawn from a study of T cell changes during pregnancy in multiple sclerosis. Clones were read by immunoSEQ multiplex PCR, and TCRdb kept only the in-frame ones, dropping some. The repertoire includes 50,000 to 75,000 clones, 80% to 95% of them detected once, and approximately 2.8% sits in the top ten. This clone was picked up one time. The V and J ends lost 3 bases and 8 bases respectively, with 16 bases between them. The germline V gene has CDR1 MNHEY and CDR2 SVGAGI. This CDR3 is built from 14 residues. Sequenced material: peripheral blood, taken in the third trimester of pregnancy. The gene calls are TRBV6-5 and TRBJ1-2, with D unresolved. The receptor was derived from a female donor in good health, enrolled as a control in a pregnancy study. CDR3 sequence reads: CASSYGPRREGYTF. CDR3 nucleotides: TGTGCCAGCAGTTATGGTCCACGGAGAGAGGGCTACACCTTC.